Below are 5 T cell receptor beta chains sequenced from a single sample in a study of blood T cell repertoires in COVID-19. TCRdb keeps only in-frame clones here, not all; method: immunoSEQ multiplex PCR. The repertoire consists of roughly 140,000 clones, with 84% occurring once and the leading ten covering 7.2%. Material for sequencing was peripheral blood. The receptors originated from a woman between 50 and 59 years old in a cohort sampled during active or convalescent COVID-19.

The chain uses TRBV7-7 and TRBJ2-5; 12 bases match TRBD2. Trimming removed 5 bases from V and 10 bases from J; junction bases left unmatched: 14. The CDR3 is 16 residues long. CDR1 is SSHAT, CDR2 FNYEAQ, per germline (reference sequence). This CDR3 reads CASSPRSGASGGDQYF. CDR3 in DNA: TGTGCCAGCAGCCCCCGATCGGGTGCTAGCGGGGGGGACCAGTACTTC.

CDR3 region: CASSIGLAGGNEQFF. CDR3 sequence (DNA): TGTGCCAGCAGCATCGGACTAGCGGGGGGAAATGAGCAGTTCTTC. The gene calls are TRBV7-3 and TRBJ2-1; the match to TRBD2 covers 14 bases. The CDR3 length is 15 residues. Germline CDR1 is SGHTA and CDR2 is FQGTGA. V lost 5 bases to trimming and J lost 7 bases; unmatched junction nucleotides: 4.

The V gene is TRBV29-1, the J gene TRBJ2-2; a weak D match, TRBD1 (5 bases). Per germline, CDR1 SQVTM and CDR2 ANQGSEA. The CDR3 has 13 residues. V lost 4 bases and J lost 6, with 12 bases in between. DNA for the CDR3: TGCAGCGTTGGACAGACGGACGCCGGGGAGCTGTTTTTT. Encoded protein: CSVGQTDAGELFF.

The chain has TRBV5-1 and TRBJ2-1, with a weak D call TRBD2 (6 bases). This CDR3 contains 14 residues. V was pared by 4 bases and J by 15 bases, with 23 bases between. Germline V lookup: CDR1 SGHRS, CDR2 YFSETQ. The CDR3 here is CASSPLHEGAGGFF. Here the CDR3 DNA reads TGCGCCAGCAGCCCGCTTCACGAGGGAGCCGGGGGGTTCTTC. Complete variable domain (other parts from reference TRBV5-1 and TRBJ2-1): KAGVTQTPRYLIKTRGQQVTLSCSPISGHRSVSWYQQTPGQGLQFLFEYFSETQRNKGNFPGRFSGRQFSNSRSEMNVSTLELGDSALYLCASSPLHEGAGGFFGPGTRLTVL.

The chain has TRBV19 and TRBJ1-5; D not certain. The CDR3 covers 15 residues. V was pared by 3 bases and J by 3 bases, with 12 bases between. CDR1 LNHDA and CDR2 SQIVND come from the germline V gene (reference sequence). The CDR3 coding sequence is TGTGCCAGTAGTATCCTCTTGGGCCCCAATCAGCCCCAGCATTTT. This codes for CASSILLGPNQPQHF.